The TCR beta chain described here comes from a study of beta chain features in type 1 diabetes. At the level of the study: Cell yields, gender and age were similar in healthy donors and patients. The number of sorted cells examined across all samples was roughly 100,000,000.

The whole isolated RNA underwent reverse transcription, so sequencing captured expressed TCRB transcripts. Clones were read by immunoSEQ multiplex PCR, and TCRdb kept only the in-frame ones, dropping some. The data hold roughly 170,000 clones, with 10% to 15% observed a single time. Comment on this clone: Its antigen remains unidentified.

V shed 6 bases, J shed 5 bases, and the junction held 3 bases outside the gene matches. CDR1 is MNHEY and CDR2 is SVGAGI in the germline V gene. The CDR3 length is 15 residues. Findings and limits, study-wide: Amplification by PCR could prefer shorter templates, with the same effect in patients and controls.

The J gene is TRBJ2-3, the V gene TRBV6-5; 15 positions match TRBD2. This clonotype originated in a woman aged 18-30 years in good health. The sequenced sample was central memory CD4+ T cells from blood. CDR3 sequence: CASRWTSGRVDTQYF. The DNA of the CDR3 is TGTGCCAGCAGGTGGACTAGCGGGAGGGTAGATACGCAGTATTTT.